This section outlines one TCR beta chain sequence together with its context. Its antigen is unidentified. The sample belongs to a study of spatial heterogeneity in lung cancer. Broader study findings: Tumor TCRs that were ubiquitous and expanded showed up in blood more at resection than follow-up.

Each molecule of TCR cDNA was tagged with one unique molecular identifier. TCRdb called the 5' RACE reads again in MiXCR, with one record for every CDR3 protein. The data contain about 82,000 distinct CDR3 sequences, 10% to 15% of them singletons. After removal of 5 bases from V and 6 bases from J, the junction contained 8 bases not matched to a gene. Per the germline V gene, CDR1 is SGHTA and CDR2 is FQGNSA. The CDR3 spans 14 residues. Time point noted: sample taken at primary tumor resection. Unsorted whole RNA samples from tumor, nontumor lung or frozen PBMC were sequenced. Donation came from over 60 patients with untreated early-stage non-small cell lung cancer.

Material: PBMCs, obtained at surgery. The receptor comes from a male donor with early-stage non-small cell lung cancer. This rearrangement joins TRBV7-2 to TRBJ2-3; 7 nucleotides match TRBD1. In nucleotides, the CDR3 is TGTGCCAGCAGCCCTCGACAGGGCTTGGATACGCAGTATTTT. Translation gives CASSPRQGLDTQYF.